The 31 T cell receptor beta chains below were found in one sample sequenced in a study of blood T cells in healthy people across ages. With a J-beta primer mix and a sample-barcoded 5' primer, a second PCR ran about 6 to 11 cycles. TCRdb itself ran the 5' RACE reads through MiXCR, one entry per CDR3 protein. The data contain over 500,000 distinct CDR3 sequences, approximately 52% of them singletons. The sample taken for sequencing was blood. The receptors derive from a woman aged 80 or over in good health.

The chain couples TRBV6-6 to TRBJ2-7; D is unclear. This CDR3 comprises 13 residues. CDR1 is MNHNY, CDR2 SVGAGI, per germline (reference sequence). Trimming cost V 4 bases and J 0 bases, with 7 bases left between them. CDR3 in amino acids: CASSSYYSYEQYF. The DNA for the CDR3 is TGTGCCAGCAGTTCCTACTACTCCTACGAGCAGTACTTC.

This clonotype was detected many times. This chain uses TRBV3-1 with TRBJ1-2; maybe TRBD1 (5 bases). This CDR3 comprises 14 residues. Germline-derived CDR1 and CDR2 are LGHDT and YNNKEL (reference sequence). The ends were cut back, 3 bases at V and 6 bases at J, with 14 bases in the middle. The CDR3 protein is CASSHGAPGDGYTF. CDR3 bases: TGTGCCAGCAGCCACGGGGCCCCCGGAGATGGCTACACCTTC.

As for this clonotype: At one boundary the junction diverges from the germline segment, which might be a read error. CDR3 bases: TGTACCAGCAGTGTCAGCTCCTACGAGCAGTACTTC. This sequence encodes CTSSVSSYEQYF. This chain connects TRBV27 to TRBJ2-7, with unresolved D. In germline, CDR1 is MNHEY, CDR2 SMNVEV (reference sequence). The length of the CDR3 is 12 residues.

This CDR3 reads CASSLQGYQGDTGELFF. The CDR3 DNA is TGTGCCAGCAGTTTACAGGGCTACCAGGGCGACACCGGGGAGCTGTTTTTT. The rearrangement joins TRBV12-3 or TRBV12-4 to TRBJ2-2, with D perhaps TRBD1 (5 bases). The CDR3 totals 17 residues. V lost 2 bases and J 3 bases, leaving 16 bases between the germline ends.

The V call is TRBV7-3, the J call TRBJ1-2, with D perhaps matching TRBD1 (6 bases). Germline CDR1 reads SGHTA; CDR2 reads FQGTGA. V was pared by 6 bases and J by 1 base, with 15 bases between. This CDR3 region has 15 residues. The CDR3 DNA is TGTGCCAGCAGTTTTAGGGGGAAATTTAACTATGGCTACACCTTC. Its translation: CASSFRGKFNYGYTF.

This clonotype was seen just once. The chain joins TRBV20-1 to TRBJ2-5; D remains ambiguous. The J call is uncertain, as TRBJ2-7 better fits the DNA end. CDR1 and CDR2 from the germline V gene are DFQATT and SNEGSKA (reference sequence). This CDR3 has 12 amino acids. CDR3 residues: CSAGPNPYEQYF. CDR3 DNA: TGCAGTGCCGGCCCCAACCCATACGAGCAGTACTTC.

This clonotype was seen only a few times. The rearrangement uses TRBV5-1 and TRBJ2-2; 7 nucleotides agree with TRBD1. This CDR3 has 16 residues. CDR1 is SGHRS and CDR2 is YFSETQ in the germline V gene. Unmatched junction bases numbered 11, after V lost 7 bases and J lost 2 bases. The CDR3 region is CASRKPGTDNTGELFF. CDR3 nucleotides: TGCGCCAGCCGAAAACCCGGGACAGATAACACCGGGGAGCTGTTTTTT.

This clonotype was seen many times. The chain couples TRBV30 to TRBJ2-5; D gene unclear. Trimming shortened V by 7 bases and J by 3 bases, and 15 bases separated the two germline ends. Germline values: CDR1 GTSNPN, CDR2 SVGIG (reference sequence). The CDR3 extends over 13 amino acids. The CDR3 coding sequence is TGTGCCTCTCGGCGCGACTTCAAAGAGACCCAGTACTTC. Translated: CASRRDFKETQYF.

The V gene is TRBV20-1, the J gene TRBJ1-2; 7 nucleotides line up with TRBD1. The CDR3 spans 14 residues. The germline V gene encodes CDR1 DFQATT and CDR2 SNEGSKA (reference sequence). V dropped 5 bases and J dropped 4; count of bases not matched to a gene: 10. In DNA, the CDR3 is TGCAGTGCTCTAATTGGACAGGCCCTCTATGGCTACACCTTC. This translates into CSALIGQALYGYTF.

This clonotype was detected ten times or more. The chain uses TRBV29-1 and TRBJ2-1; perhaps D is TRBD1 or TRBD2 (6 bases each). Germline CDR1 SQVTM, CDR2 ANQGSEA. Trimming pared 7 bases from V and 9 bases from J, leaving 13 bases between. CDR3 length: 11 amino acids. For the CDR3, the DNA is TGCAGCGCCCCGGGGGCTGGTGAGCAGTTCTTC. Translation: CSAPGAGEQFF.

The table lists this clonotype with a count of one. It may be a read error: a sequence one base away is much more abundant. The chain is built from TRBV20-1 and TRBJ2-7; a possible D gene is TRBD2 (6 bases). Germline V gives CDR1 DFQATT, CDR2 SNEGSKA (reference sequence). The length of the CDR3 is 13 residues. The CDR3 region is CGAQKTRSYEQYF. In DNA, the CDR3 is TGCGGTGCTCAGAAGACTAGGTCCTACGAGCAGTACTTC.

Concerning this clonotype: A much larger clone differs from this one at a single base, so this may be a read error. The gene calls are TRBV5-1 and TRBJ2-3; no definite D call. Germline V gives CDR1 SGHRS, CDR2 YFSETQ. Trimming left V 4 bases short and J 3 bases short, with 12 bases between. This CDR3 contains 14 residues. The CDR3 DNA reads TGCGCCAGCAGCGGCCCCCTAGAAACAGATACGCAGTATTTT. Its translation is CASSGPLETDTQYF. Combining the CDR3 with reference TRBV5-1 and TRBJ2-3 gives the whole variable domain KAGVTQTPRYLIKTRGQQVTLSCSPISGHRSVSWYQQTPGQGLQFLFEYFSETQRNKGNFPGRFSGRQFSNSRSEMNVSTLELGDSALYLCASSGPLETDTQYFGPGTRLTVL.

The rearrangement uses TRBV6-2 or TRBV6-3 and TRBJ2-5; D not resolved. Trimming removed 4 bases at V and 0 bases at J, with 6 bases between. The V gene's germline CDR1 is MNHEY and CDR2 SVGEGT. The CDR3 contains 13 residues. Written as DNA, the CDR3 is TGTGCCAGCAGTTCCTCGAACCAAGAGACCCAGTACTTC. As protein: CASSSSNQETQYF.

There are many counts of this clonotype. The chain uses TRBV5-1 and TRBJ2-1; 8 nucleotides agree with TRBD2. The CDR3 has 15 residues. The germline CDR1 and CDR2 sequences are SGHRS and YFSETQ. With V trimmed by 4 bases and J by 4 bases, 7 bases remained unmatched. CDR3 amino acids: CASSAGAGVYNEQFF. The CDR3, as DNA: TGCGCCAGCAGCGCCGGAGCGGGAGTTTACAATGAGCAGTTCTTC.

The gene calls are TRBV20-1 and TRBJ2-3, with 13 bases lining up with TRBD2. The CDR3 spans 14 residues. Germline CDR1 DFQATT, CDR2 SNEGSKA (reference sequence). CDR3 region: CSATSGGAADTQYF. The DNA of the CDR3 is TGCAGCGCCACTAGCGGGGGGGCCGCAGATACGCAGTATTTT.

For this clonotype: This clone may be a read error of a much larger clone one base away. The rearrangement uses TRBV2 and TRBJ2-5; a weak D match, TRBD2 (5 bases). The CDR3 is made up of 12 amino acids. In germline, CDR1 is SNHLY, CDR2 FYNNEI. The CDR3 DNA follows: TGTGCCAGCAATAACGGGGAAGAGACCCGGTACTTC. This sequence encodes CASNNGEETRYF.

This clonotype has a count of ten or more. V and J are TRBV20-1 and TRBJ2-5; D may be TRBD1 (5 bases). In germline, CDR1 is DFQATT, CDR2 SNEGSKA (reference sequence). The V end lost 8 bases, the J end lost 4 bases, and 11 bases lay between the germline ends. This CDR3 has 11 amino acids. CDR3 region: CSTPRGETQYF. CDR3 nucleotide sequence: TGCAGTACTCCTAGGGGAGAGACCCAGTACTTC.

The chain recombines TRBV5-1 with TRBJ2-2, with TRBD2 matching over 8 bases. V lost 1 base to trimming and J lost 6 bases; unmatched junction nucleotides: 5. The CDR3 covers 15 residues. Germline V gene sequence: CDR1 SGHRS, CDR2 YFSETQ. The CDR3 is CASSLNGGAPGELFF. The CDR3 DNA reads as TGCGCCAGCAGCTTGAACGGGGGGGCCCCCGGGGAGCTGTTTTTT.

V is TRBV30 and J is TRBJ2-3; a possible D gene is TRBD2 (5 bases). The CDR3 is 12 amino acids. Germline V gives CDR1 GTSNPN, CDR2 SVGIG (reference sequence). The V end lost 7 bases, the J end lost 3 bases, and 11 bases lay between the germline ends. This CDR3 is CAFTGWTDTQYF. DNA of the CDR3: TGTGCCTTCACGGGGTGGACAGATACGCAGTATTTT.

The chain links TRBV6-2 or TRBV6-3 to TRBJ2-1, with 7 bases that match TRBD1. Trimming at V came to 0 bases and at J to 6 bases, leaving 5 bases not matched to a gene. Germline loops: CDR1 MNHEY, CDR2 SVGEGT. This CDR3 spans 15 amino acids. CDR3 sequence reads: CASSYSPTGSNEQFF. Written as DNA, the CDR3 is TGTGCCAGCAGTTACTCCCCGACAGGGTCCAATGAGCAGTTCTTC.

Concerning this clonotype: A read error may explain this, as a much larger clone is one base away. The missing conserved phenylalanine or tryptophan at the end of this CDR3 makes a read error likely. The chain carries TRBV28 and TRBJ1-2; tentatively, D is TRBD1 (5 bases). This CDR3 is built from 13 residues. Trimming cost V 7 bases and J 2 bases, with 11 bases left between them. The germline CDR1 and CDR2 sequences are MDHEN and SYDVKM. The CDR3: CASTAGPNYGYTL. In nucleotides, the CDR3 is TGTGCCAGCACGGCAGGGCCCAACTATGGCTACACCTTA.

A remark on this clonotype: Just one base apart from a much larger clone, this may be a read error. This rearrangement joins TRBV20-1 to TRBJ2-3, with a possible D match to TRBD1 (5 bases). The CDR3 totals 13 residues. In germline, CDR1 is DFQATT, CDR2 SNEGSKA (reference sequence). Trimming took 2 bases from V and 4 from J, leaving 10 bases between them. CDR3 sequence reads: CSARRDSADTQYF. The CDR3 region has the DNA TGCAGTGCTAGACGCGACAGCGCAGATACGCAGTATTTT.

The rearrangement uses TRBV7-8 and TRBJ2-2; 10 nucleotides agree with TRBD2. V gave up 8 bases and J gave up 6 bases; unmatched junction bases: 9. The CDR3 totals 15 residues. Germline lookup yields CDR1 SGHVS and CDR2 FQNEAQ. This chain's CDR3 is CASAPGTSAAGELFF. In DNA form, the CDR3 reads TGTGCCAGCGCCCCAGGGACTAGCGCGGCCGGGGAGCTGTTTTTT.

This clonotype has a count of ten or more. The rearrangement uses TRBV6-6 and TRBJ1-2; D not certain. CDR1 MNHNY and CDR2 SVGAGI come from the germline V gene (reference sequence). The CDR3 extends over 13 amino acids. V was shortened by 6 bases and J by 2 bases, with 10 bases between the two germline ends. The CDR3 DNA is TGTGCCAGCAGGGCTACAGCGAACTATGGCTACACCTTC. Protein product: CASRATANYGYTF.

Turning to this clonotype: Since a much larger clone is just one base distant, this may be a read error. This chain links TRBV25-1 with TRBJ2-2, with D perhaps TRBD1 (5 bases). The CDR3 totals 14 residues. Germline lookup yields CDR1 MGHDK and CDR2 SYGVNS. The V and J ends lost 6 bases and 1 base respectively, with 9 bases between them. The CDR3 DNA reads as TGTGCCAGCAGCAGGGTGCTGAACACCGGGGAGCTGTTTTTT. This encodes CASSRVLNTGELFF.

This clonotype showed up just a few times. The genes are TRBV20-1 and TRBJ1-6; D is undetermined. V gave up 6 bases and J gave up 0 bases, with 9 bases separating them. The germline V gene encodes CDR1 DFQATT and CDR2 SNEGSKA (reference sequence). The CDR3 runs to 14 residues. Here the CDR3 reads CSAIHHSYNSPLHF. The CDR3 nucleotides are TGCAGTGCCATACACCACTCCTATAATTCACCCCTCCACTTT.

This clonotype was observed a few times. CDR3 nucleotide sequence: TGCAGTGCTAGTCTAGCGGGGAACCTTTACAATGAGCAGTTCTTC. It encodes CSASLAGNLYNEQFF. The J gene is TRBJ2-1, the V gene TRBV20-1; 9 positions match TRBD2. V was pared by 3 bases and J by 4 bases, with 7 bases of the junction left unmatched. Germline lookup yields CDR1 DFQATT and CDR2 SNEGSKA (reference sequence). This CDR3 comprises 15 residues.

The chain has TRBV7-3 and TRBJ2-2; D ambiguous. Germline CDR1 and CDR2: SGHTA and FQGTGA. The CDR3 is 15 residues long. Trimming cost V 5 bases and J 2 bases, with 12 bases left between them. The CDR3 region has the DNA TGTGCCAGCAGCACCGTACTATCTAACACCGGGGAGCTGTTTTTT. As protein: CASSTVLSNTGELFF.

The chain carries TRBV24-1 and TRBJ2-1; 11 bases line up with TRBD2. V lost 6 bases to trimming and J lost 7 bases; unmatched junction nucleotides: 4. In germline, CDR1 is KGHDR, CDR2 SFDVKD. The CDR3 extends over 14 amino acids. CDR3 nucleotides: TGTGCCACCAGTACTAGCGGGAGAAAGAATGAGCAGTTCTTC. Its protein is CATSTSGRKNEQFF.

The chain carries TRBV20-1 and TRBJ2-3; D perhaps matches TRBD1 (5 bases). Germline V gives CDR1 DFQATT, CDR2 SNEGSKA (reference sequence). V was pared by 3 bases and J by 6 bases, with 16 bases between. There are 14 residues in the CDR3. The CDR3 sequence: CSASQGARRDTQYF. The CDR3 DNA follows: TGCAGTGCTAGTCAGGGTGCACGGCGTGATACGCAGTATTTT.

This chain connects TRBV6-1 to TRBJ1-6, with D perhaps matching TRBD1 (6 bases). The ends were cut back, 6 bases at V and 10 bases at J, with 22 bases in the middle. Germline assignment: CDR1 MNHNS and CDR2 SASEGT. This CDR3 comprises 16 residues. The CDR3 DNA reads TGTGCCAGCAGGAGATATAGTATGGGGGCAGGGTCACCCCTCCACTTT. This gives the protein CASRRYSMGAGSPLHF.